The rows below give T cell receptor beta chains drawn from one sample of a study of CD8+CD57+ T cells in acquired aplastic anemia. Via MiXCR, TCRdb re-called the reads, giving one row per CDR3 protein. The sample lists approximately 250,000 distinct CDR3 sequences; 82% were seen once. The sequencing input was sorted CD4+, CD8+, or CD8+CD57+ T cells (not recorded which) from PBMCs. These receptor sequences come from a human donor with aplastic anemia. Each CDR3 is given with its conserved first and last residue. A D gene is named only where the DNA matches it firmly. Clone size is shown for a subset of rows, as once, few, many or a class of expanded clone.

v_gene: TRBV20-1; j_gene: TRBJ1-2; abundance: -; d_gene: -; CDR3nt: TGCAGTGCTAGGACGGACAGTTATGGCTACACCTTC; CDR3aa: CSARTDSYGYTF
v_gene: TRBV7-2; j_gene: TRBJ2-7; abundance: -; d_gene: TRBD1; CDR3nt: TGTGCCAGCAGTCGCGGGACAGGCTACGAGCAGTACTTC; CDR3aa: CASSRGTGYEQYF
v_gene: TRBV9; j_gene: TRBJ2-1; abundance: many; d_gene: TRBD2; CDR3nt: TGTGCCAGCAGCGAGACCCCGGGACTAGCTCTCAATGAGCAGTTCTTC; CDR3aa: CASSETPGLALNEQFF
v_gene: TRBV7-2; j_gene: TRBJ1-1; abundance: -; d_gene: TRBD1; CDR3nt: TGTGCCAGCAGCTTGAGAGGGGGCGCCGACTATGGCTACGCTTTCTTT; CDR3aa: CASSLRGGADYGYAFF
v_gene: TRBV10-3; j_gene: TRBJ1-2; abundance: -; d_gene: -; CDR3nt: TGTGCCAGCAGCCAAGACGTGGGGAGTGGCTACACCTTC; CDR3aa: CASSQDVGSGYTF
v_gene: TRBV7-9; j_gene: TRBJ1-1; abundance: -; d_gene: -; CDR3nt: TGTGCCAGCAGCTTGCCTGGGACCACTGAAGCTTTCTTT; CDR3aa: CASSLPGTTEAFF
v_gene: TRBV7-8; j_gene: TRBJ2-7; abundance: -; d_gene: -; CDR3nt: TGTGCCAGCAGCTTTCATGCAGACCGGACAGCCCTTTCCTTC; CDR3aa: CASSFHADRTALSF
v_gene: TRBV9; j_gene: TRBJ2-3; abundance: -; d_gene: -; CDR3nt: TGTGCCAGCAGCGACGGAGGCACAGGCATTACCTACTTT; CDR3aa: CASSDGGTGITYF
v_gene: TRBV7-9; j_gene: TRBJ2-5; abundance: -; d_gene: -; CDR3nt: TGTGCCAGCACCCTACGGAGGACCTGGGGAGAGACCCACTACTTC; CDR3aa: CASTLRRTWGETHYF
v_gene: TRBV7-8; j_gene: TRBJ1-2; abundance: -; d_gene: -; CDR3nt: TGTGCCAGCAGCTGGGCGGGAGGTCCAAATACGCAGTACACCTTC; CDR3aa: CASSWAGGPNTQYTF
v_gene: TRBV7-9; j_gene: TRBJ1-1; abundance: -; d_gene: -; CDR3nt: TGTGCCAGCAGCTTAGAACTAAGAGGGAGCAGTGATGCTTTCTTT; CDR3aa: CASSLELRGSSDAFF
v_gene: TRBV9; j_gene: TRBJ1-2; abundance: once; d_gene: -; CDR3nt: TGTGCCAGCAGCTGCGCTGTGGAGTCCTACGAGCAGCACACCTTC; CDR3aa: CASSCAVESYEQHTF
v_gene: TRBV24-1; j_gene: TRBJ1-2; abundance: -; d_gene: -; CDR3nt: TGTGCCACCAGTGATTTGGAGACCAACGGCTACACCTTC; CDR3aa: CATSDLETNGYTF
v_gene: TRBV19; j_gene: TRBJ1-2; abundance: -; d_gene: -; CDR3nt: TGTGCCAGTACTACGCCCAGCCGGGTGCTGTTTTTTTATGGCTACACCTTC; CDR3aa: CASTTPSRVLFFYGYTF
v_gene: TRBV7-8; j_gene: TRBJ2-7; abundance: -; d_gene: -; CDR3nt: TGTGCCAGCAGTTACGTGCAGGGTCACTACACGCAGTACTTC; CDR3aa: CASSYVQGHYTQYF
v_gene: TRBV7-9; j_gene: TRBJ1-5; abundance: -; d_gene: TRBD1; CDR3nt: TGTGCCAGCAGCGTAGGGACAGCGAATCAGCCCCAGCATTTT; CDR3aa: CASSVGTANQPQHF
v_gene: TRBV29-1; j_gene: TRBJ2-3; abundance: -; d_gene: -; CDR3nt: TGCAGCGCGACCGGGGCTAAAAGCACAGATACCCAGTATTTT; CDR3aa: CSATGAKSTDTQYF
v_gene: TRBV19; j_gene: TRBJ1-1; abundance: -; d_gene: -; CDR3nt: TGTGCCAGTAGTCCGGACGTGAACACTGAAGCTTTCTTT; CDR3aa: CASSPDVNTEAFF
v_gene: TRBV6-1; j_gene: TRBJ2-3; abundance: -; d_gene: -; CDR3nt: TGTGCCAGCCGATGGCGGGCAAGCACAGATACGCAGTATTTT; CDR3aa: CASRWRASTDTQYF
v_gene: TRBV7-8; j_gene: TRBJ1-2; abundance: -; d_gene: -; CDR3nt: -; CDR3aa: CASSFGGGSDTKF
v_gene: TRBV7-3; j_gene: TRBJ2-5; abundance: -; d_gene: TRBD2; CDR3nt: TGTGCCAGCAGCTTAACGAAGCGGGGGGACAACAAGTACTTC; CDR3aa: CASSLTKRGDNKYF
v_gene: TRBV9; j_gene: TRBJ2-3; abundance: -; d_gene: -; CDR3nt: TGTGCCAGCAGCGTAGGGGTCTCGAGTAATCAGCCCCCGCAGTATTTT; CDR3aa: CASSVGVSSNQPPQYF
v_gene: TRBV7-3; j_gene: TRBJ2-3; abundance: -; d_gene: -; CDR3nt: TGTGCCAGCAGCTTATTGGGGTCAGATACGCAGTATTTT; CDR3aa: CASSLLGSDTQYF
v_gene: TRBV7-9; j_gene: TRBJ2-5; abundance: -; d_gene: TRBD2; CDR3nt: TGTGCCAGCAGCTTTCAACGAAGCGGGAAGGGGACCCAGTACTTC; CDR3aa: CASSFQRSGKGTQYF
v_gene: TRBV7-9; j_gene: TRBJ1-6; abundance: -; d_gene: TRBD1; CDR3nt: TGTGCCAGCAGCTACAACCAACAGGGGGATTCACCCCTCCACTTT; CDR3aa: CASSYNQQGDSPLHF
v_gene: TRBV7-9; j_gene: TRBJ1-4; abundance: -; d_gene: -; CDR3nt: TGTGCCAGCAGTCATGACGGGGGAGAGGAAAAACTGTTTTTT; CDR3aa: CASSHDGGEEKLFF
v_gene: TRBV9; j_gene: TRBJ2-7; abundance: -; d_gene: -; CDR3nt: TGTGCCAGCAGCGTACGGGGACCGGCCACAGAGACGTACTTC; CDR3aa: CASSVRGPATETYF
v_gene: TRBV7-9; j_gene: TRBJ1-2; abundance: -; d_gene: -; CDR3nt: TGTGCCAGCAGCGTAGGTGCAGATAGGGGCTACACTTTC; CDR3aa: CASSVGADRGYTF
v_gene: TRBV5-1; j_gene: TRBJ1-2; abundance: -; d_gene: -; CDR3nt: TGCGCCAGCAGCTTCGACGGATTCTCCTACTACACCTTC; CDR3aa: CASSFDGFSYYTF
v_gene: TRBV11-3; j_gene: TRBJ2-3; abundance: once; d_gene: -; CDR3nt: TGTGCCAGCGGCGAAGAGCTCACAGGTACGCAGTATTTT; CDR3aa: CASGEELTGTQYF
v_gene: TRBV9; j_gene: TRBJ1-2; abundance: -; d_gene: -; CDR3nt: TGTGCCAGCAGCCCCAGAATGGGGTGGGACGGGCTCGTATATGGCTACACCTTC; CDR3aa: CASSPRMGWDGLVYGYTF
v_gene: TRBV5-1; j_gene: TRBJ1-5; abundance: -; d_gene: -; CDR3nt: TGCGCCAGCAGCGATTACAGTAATAATCAGCCCCAGCATTTT; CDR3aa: CASSDYSNNQPQHF
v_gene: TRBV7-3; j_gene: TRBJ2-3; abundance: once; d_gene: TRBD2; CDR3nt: TGTGCCAGCAGCTTAGCAGCCCGGGCCGGGACTAGCGGAATAGATACGCAGTATTTT; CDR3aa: CASSLAARAGTSGIDTQYF
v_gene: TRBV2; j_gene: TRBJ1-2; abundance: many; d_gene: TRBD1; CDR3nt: TGTGCCAGCAGTGAAAGGGGGCAGGGCTTATATGGCTACACCTTC; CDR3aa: CASSERGQGLYGYTF
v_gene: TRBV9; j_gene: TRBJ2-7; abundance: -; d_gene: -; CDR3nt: TGTGCCAGCAGCGCAGGGTCAGACTCGCAGTATTATTTC; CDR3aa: CASSAGSDSQYYF
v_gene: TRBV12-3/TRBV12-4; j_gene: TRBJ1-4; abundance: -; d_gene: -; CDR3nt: TGTGCCAGCGGAGCCTTTGAAAAACTGTTTTTT; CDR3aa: CASGAFEKLFF
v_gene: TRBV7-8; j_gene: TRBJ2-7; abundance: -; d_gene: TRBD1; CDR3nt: TGTGCCAGCAGTATGGGACAGGGCTACGAGCAGTACTTC; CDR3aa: CASSMGQGYEQYF
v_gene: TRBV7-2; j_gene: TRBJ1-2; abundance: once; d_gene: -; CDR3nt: TGTGCCAGCAGCAAACGGCACGGGTGCTTGGACTATCGCTACACCTTC; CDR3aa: CASSKRHGCLDYRYTF
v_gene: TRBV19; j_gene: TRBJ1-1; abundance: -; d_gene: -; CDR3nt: TGTGCCAGCAGCTTAGATAGCACAGGGTACACTGAGGCTTTCTTT; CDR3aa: CASSLDSTGYTEAFF
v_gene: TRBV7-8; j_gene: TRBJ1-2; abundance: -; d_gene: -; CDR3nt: TGTGCCAGCAGCTTAGGTGCGGGCGTCACAGATACGCAGACCTTC; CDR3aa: CASSLGAGVTDTQTF
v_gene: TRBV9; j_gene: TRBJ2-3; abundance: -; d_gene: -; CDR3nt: TGTGCCAGCAGCGCGGGGGGACAGGGCACAGATACGCAGTATTTT; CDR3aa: CASSAGGQGTDTQYF
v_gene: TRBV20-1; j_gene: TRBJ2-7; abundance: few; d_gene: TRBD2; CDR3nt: TGCAGTGCTAGGTCTGGCGGGAGAATGGAGCAGTACTTC; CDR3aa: CSARSGGRMEQYF
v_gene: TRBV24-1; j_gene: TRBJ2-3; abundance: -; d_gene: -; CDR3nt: TGTGCCACCAGAAAGGGGGGAGGGACGGCAGATACGCAGTATTTT; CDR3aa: CATRKGGGTADTQYF